Sequencing of this T cell receptor beta chain was carried out in a study of blood T cell repertoires in COVID-19. On the study more broadly: Italy, Spain and the United States were the sources of the convalescent and acute COVID-19 samples. Sources were T cells, B-cell-depleted T cells, or PBMCs; the material itself was cDNA or gDNA.

CDR3 length equals 13 residues. The V gene lost 7 bases and the J gene lost 1 base, with 10 bases spanning the gap. Germline CDR1 SGHTA, CDR2 FQGNSA. Original processing notes: Reference gene primers were amplified, and this amplification served to estimate nucleated cell counts. This table comes from immunoSEQ multiplex PCR, and its TCRdb copy is limited to in-frame clones, with some not included. The V and J calls and clone size were taken over from that table, and D and trimming were inferred from the DNA. The data contain around 190,000 clones, about four fifths of them seen just once; the ten biggest clones take up 6.5% to 8%.

The source material was peripheral blood. This rearrangement joins TRBV7-2 to TRBJ1-1; D is undetermined. The TCR sequence derives from a man between 65 and 80 years old with active or convalescent COVID-19. CDR3 residues: CASNLQRNTEAFF. The CDR3 coding sequence is TGTGCCAGCAACCTACAGAGGAACACTGAAGCTTTCTTT. The full variable domain, in which reference TRBV7-2 and TRBJ1-1 provide the parts outside the CDR3, is GAGVSQSPSNKVTEKGKDVELRCDPISGHTALYWYRQSLGQGLEFLIYFQGNSAPDKSGLPSDRFSAERTGGSVSTLTIQRTQQEDSAVYLCASNLQRNTEAFFGQGTRLTVV.